This T cell receptor beta chain was recovered during a study of T cells in Graves' hyperthyroidism and ophthalmopathy. Between the trimmed V and J ends, which lost 4 bases and 7 bases, there was a span of 14 bases. The CDR3 consists of 14 residues. CDR1 MGHDK and CDR2 SYGVNS come from the germline V gene. Amplification targeted TCR beta CDR3 regions from RNA transcripts. First-round RT-PCR with HTBI primers amplified the TCR CDR3 region. TCRdb re-derived calls from the multiplex PCR reads in MiXCR, one entry per CDR3 protein. Among 300,000 to 450,000 distinct CDR3 sequences listed, about 15% were seen once. The hyperthyroidism was newly diagnosed and had lasted under 2 months; the patients were aged 18 to 65. Note on this clonotype: The target antigen is unknown.

Study-wide points: The model predicted ophthalmopathy a median 6.5 months before onset. Within blood appeared most thyroid clonotypes that had expanded above 0.001.

The source is a woman in her 30s with Graves' hyperthyroidism. This sequence joins TRBV25-1 and TRBJ1-5; TRBD1 is a possible D gene (5 bases). Input material: blood. DNA for the CDR3: TGTGCCAGCAGTGGAGACAGTCACAGGCAGCCCCAGCATTTT. It encodes CASSGDSHRQPQHF.